Below are 5 T cell receptor beta chains sequenced from a single sample in a study of molecular identifiers for immune sequencing clone quantification. TCRdb fed the PCR reads into MiXCR, producing one record per CDR3 protein. The table records approximately 500,000 distinct CDR3 sequences, about 20% of them present only once. Input material: naive CD8+ T cells from blood, with Jurkat cell RNA spiked in. Regarding subset: FACS-sorted CD8+CD4-CCR7+CD45RA+ naive T cells. The receptors come from a human donor in good health. Some libraries in this study had Jurkat cell RNA spiked in.

This sequence joins TRBV28 and TRBJ2-6; D is perhaps TRBD1 (6 bases). V was shortened by 8 bases and J by 0 bases, with 26 bases between the two germline ends. The CDR3 is 20 residues long. The germline V gene has CDR1 MDHEN and CDR2 SYDVKM. The CDR3 sequence is CASCPSRTNRESSGANVLTF. The CDR3 bases are TGTGCCAGCTGCCCATCCCGGACAAACAGGGAAAGCTCTGGGGCCAACGTCCTGACTTTC.

The chain recombines TRBV19 with TRBJ1-2; 7 nucleotides match TRBD1. V was pared by 4 bases and J by 8 bases, with 13 bases of the junction left unmatched. CDR1 and CDR2 from the germline V gene are LNHDA and SQIVND (reference sequence). This CDR3 is built from 15 residues. Here the CDR3 DNA reads TGTGCCAGTAGTACCCCGGACAGGCACTATCGAGGCTACACCTTC. It codes for CASSTPDRHYRGYTF.

Details on this clonotype: This sequence may be a read error, since a much larger clone differs from it by one base. The chain couples TRBV11-2 to TRBJ2-3, with TRBD1 as a possible D gene (6 bases). The germline gives CDR1 SGHAT, CDR2 FQNNGV. This CDR3 has 13 amino acids. Trimming took off 6 bases at V and 10 bases at J, with 17 bases between the two ends. In DNA form, the CDR3 reads TGTGCCAGCAGAGACAGGTTTTCGGATGCGCAGTATTTT. Residues: CASRDRFSDAQYF.

This clonotype was detected ten times or more. The rearrangement links TRBV7-9 to TRBJ1-1; a possible D gene is TRBD1 (5 bases). CDR3 length: 13 residues. Germline lookup yields CDR1 SEHNR and CDR2 FQNEAQ (reference sequence). Trimming took off 1 base at V and 6 bases at J, with 9 bases between the two ends. The CDR3 DNA reads as TGTGCCAGCAGCTTAGTAGAGGGGCCTGAAGCTTTCTTT. It encodes CASSLVEGPEAFF.

This clonotype turned up a few times. This chain links TRBV9 with TRBJ2-2, with D tentatively TRBD1 (6 bases). There are 17 residues in the CDR3. Germline CDR1 SGDLS, CDR2 YYNGEE. Trimming took off 4 bases at V and 4 bases at J, with 20 bases between the two ends. CDR3 loop: CASSTLGRGERTGELFF. In nucleotides, the CDR3 is TGTGCCAGCAGCACCCTGGGCAGGGGAGAACGCACCGGGGAGCTGTTTTTT.